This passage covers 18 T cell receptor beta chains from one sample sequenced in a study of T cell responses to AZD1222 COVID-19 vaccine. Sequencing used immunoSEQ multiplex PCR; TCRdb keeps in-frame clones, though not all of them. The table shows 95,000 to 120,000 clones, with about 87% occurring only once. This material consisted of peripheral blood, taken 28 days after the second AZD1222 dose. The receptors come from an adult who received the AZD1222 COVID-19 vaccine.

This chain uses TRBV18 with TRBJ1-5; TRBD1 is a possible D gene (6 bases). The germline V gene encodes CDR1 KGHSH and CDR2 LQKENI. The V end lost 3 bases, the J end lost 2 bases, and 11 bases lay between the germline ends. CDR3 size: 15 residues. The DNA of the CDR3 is TGTGCCAGCTCACCGTCAGGGGCTCGCAATCAGCCCCAGCATTTT. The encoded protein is CASSPSGARNQPQHF.

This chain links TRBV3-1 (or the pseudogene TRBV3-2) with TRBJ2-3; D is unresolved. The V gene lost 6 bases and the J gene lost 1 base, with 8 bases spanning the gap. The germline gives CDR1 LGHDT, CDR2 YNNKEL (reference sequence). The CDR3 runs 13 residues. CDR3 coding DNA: TGTGCCAGCAGAAAGGGTCGCACAGATACGCAGTATTTT. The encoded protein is CASRKGRTDTQYF.

CDR3 DNA sequence: TGTGCCAGCAGAGAGTTACAGGGGGCAAGGACTGAAGCTTTCTTT. Translation: CASRELQGARTEAFF. This rearrangement joins TRBV5-4 to TRBJ1-1; 9 positions agree with TRBD1. Trimming removed 5 bases from V and 5 bases from J; junction bases left unmatched: 10. This CDR3 has 15 amino acids. From germline, CDR1 is SGHNT and CDR2 YYREEE (reference sequence).

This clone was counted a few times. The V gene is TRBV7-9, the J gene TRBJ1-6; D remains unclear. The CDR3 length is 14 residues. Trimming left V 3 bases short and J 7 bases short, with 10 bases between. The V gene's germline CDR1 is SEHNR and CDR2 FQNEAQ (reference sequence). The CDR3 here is CASSFGNSNSPLHF. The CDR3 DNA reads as TGTGCCAGCAGCTTTGGAAACAGCAATTCACCCCTCCACTTT.

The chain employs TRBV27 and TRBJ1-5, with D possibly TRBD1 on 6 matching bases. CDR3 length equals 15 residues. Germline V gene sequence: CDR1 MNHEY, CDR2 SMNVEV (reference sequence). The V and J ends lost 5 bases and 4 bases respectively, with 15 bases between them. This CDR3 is CASSPGTIRNQPQHF. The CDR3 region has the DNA TGTGCCAGCAGTCCCGGGACAATCCGGAATCAGCCCCAGCATTTT.

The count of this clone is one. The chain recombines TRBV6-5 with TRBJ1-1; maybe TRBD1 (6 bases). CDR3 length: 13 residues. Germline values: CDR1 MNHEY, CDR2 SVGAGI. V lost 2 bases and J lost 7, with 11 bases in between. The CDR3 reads CASSYRNRDEAFF. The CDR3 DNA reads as TGTGCCAGCAGTTACCGAAACAGGGATGAAGCTTTCTTT.

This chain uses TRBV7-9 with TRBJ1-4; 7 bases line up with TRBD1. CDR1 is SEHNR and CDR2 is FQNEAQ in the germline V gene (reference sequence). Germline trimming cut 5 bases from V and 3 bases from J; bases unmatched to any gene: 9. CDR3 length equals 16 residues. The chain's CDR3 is CASSPPGQTANEKLFF. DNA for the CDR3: TGTGCCAGCAGCCCTCCGGGACAGACGGCTAATGAAAAACTGTTTTTT.

The CDR3: CASRDRVMCHSPLHF. The CDR3 bases are TGTGCCAGCAGGGACAGGGTTATGTGTCACTCACCCCTCCACTTT. This sequence joins TRBV21-1 and TRBJ1-6; the table gives TRBD1 as D, unverified against the DNA. TRBV21-1 is given as a pseudogene. The CDR3 covers 15 residues.

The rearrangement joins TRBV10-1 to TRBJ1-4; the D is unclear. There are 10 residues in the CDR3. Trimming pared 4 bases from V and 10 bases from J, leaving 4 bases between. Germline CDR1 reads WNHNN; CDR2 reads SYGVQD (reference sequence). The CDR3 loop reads CASSGGKLFF. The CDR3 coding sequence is TGCGCCAGCAGTGGTGGAAAACTGTTTTTT.

The CDR3: CASSQLAASGANVLTF. CDR3 DNA sequence: TGTGCCAGCAGCCAATTAGCAGCCTCTGGGGCCAACGTCCTGACTTTC. The chain employs TRBV4-2 and TRBJ2-6, with D hard to call. The V end lost 2 bases, the J end lost 0 bases, and 8 bases lay between the germline ends. There are 16 residues in the CDR3. Germline assignment: CDR1 LGHNA and CDR2 YNFKEQ.

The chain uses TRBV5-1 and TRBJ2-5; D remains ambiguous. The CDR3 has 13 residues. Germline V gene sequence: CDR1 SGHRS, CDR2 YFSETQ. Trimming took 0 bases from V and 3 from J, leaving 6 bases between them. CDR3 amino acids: CASSLESEETQYF. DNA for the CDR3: TGCGCCAGCAGCTTGGAGTCAGAAGAGACCCAGTACTTC.

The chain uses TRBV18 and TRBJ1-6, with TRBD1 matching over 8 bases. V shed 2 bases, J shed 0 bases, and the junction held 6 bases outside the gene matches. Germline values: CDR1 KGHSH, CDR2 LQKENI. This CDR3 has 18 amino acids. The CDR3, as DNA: TGTGCCAGCTCACCAAGGGGACAGGCGAGCTCCTATAATTCACCCCTCCACTTT. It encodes CASSPRGQASSYNSPLHF.

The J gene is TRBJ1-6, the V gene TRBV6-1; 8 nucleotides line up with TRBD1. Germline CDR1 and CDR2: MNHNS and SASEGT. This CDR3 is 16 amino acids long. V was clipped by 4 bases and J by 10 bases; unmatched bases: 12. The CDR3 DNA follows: TGTGCCAGCAGTGTCCAGGGGGCGTCTGTGGGATCACCCCTCCACTTT. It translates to CASSVQGASVGSPLHF.

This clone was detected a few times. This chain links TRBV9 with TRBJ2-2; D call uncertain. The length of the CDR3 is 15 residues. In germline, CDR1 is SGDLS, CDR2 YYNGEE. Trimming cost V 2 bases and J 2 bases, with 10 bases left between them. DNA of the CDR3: TGTGCCAGCAGCGTTTCATACTCCAACACCGGGGAGCTGTTTTTT. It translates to CASSVSYSNTGELFF.

In nucleotides, the CDR3 is TGCGCCAGCAGCTTGGGGACAGGCGAAAAACTGTTTTTT. It is translated as CASSLGTGEKLFF. The chain couples TRBV5-1 to TRBJ1-4; 7 bases are shared with TRBD1. This CDR3 has 13 amino acids. J lost 8 bases, V lost 0 bases, and 1 base had no gene match. CDR1 SGHRS and CDR2 YFSETQ come from the germline V gene.

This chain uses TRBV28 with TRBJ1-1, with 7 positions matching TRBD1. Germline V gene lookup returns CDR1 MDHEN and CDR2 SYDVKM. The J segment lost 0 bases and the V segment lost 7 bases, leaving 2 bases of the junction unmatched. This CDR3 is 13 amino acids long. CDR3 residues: CASTDRMNTEAFF. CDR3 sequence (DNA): TGTGCCAGCACGGACAGGATGAACACTGAAGCTTTCTTT.

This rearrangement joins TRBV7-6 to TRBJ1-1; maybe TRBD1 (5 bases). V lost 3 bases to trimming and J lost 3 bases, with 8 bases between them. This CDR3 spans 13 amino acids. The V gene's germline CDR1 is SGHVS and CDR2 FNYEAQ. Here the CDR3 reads CASSLQGDTEAFF. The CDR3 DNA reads TGTGCCAGCAGCTTGCAGGGAGACACTGAAGCTTTCTTT.

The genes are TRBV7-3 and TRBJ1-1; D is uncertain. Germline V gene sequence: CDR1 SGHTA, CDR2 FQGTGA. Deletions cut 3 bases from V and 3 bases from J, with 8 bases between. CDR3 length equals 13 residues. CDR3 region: CASSFGEDTEAFF. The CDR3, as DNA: TGTGCCAGCAGCTTCGGGGAGGACACTGAAGCTTTCTTT.